Below are 9 T cell receptor beta chains sequenced from a single sample in a study of cytomegalovirus exposure and HLA in healthy donors. 60 Vbeta and 13 Jbeta primers were used in PCR. Produced via immunoSEQ multiplex PCR; TCRdb's table is partial and in-frame only. The sample contains some 65,000 clones, 62% of which appear only once. Sequencing input: PBMCs. These receptors came from a man aged 25-45 years in good health and CMV-seronegative.

This chain connects TRBV21-1 to TRBJ1-3; the D call TRBD1 from the table was never checked on the DNA. TRBV21-1 is a listed pseudogene. CDR3 length: 16 amino acids. Here the CDR3 reads CASSTNRAPSGNTIYF. In DNA, the CDR3 is TGTGCCAGCAGCACAAACAGGGCGCCCTCTGGAAACACCATATATTTT.

The chain is built from TRBV4-1 and TRBJ2-3; a possible D gene is TRBD2 (6 bases). This CDR3 is built from 17 residues. CDR1 is MGHRA and CDR2 is YSYEKL in the germline V gene. Trimming stripped 2 bases from V and 0 bases from J, with 15 bases between. The CDR3 sequence is CASSQNRDFLSTDTQYF. CDR3 nucleotides: TGCGCCAGCAGCCAAAACCGGGACTTCTTAAGCACAGATACGCAGTATTTT.

The table lists this clone with a few counts. The V call is TRBV29-1, the J call TRBJ2-7; 7 nucleotides align to TRBD1. CDR3 length equals 13 residues. J was trimmed by 0 bases and V by 5 bases; bases with no gene match: 4. The V gene's germline CDR1 is SQVTM and CDR2 ANQGSEA. The CDR3 sequence: CSVLDRSSYEQYF. The CDR3 DNA reads as TGCAGCGTTTTGGACAGGAGCTCCTACGAGCAGTACTTC.

This clone turned up a few times. The rearrangement uses TRBV14 and TRBJ1-2; 8 bases match TRBD1. Per germline, CDR1 SGHDN and CDR2 FVKESK. There are 17 residues in the CDR3. J was trimmed by 1 base and V by 4 bases; bases with no gene match: 11. CDR3 nucleotides: TGTGCCAGCAGCCCTTCCTGGACAGGGTCCCTTAACTATGGCTACACCTTC. Its protein is CASSPSWTGSLNYGYTF.

The rearrangement joins TRBV9 to TRBJ2-7, with D possibly being TRBD2 (5 bases). The CDR3 has 12 residues. Germline V gene lookup returns CDR1 SGDLS and CDR2 YYNGEE. V shed 0 bases and J shed 12 bases, with 13 bases lying between them. The CDR3 spells CASSVEGSGMYF. The CDR3 nucleotides are TGTGCCAGCAGCGTAGAAGGGAGTGGTATGTACTTC.

The rearrangement joins TRBV19 to TRBJ1-1, with a tentative D call TRBD1 (6 bases). Looked up from germline, CDR1 is LNHDA and CDR2 is SQIVND (reference sequence). This CDR3 is built from 13 residues. The V end was cut by 7 bases, the J end by 0 bases, with 9 bases between. CDR3 loop: CASTGGLNTEAFF. CDR3 coding DNA: TGTGCCAGTACCGGGGGGCTGAACACTGAAGCTTTCTTT.

This clone has more than one count but fewer than ten. J is TRBJ2-7 and V is TRBV21-1; the table's D gene call, TRBD2, was not cross checked with the DNA. TRBV21-1 has pseudogene status. The CDR3 length is 16 residues. CDR3 loop: CASSTNSFPKAYEQYF. CDR3 sequence (DNA): TGTGCCAGCAGCACCAACTCCTTCCCGAAAGCCTACGAGCAGTACTTC.

The chain carries TRBV5-6 and TRBJ1-1; D gene uncertain. The V gene lost 1 base and the J gene lost 5 bases, with 3 bases spanning the gap. The CDR3 runs 11 residues. Germline CDR1 is SGHDT and CDR2 is YYEEEE. The CDR3 protein is CASSLQTEAFF. The CDR3 DNA sequence: TGTGCCAGCAGCTTGCAGACTGAAGCTTTCTTT.

The CDR3 sequence: CASSAGTGLYWEQYF. The CDR3 DNA sequence: TGTGCCAGCAGCGCAGGGACAGGGCTGTACTGGGAGCAGTACTTC. This chain joins TRBV6-5 and TRBJ2-7; TRBD1 matches at 9 bases. V shed 6 bases, J shed 7 bases, and the junction held 13 bases outside the gene matches. The CDR3 length is 15 residues. The germline CDR1 and CDR2 sequences are MNHEY and SVGAGI.